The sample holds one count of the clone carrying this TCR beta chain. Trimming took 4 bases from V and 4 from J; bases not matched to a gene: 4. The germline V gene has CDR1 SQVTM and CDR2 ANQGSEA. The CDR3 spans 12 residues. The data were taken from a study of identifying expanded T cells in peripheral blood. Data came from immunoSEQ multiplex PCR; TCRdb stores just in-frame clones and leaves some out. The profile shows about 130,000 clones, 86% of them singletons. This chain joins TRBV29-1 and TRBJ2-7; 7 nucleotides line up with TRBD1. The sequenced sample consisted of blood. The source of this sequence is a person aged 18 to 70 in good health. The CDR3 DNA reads TGCAGCGTTGTTAACAGGGGTTACGAGCAGTACTTC. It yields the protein CSVVNRGYEQYF.